Sequencing of this TCR beta chain was carried out in a study of blood T cell repertoires in COVID-19 (dated by TCRdb to 2019 to 2021). Background for the entire study: Samples covering the acute and convalescent phases of COVID-19 were provided by collaborators in the United States, Italy and Spain. The prospective study material was composed of cDNA or gDNA derived from T cells, B-cell-depleted T cells, or PBMCs. The dataset comprised deeply sampled blood TCRbeta repertoires from subjects exposed to, actively infected with, or recovered from COVID-19. The repertoires were released in a freely available public database intended as a resource for research on the immune response to SARS-CoV-2. Samples came from the ongoing ImmuneRACE study (first 160 participants) plus 1,254 subjects from 6 global collaborators. Sample metadata almost always included a de-identified subject ID, COVID-19 status, age in years and sex. HLA class I and class II types, where available, came from metadata supplied by the sample provider rather than from assay-based typing.

In the case of this clone: Its antigen is not yet known. No much larger clonotype is one base removed from it; base qualities were not supplied.

The CDR3 spans 13 residues, from the cysteine through the phenylalanine. Only the CDR3 DNA stays, 39 bases, in frame from base 1. V is reduced by 5 bases and J by 7 bases, leaving a spacing of 15 bases between them. The collaborating institutions used their own protocols to collect whole blood in K2EDTA tubes. For TCRbeta analysis, collaborators shipped samples as frozen whole blood, isolated PBMCs, or DNA extracted from either of those sample types. The paper's findings and limits, for the study overall: How much clinical and demographic metadata was included differed by source and by participant, and the metadata was provided uncurated.

The immunoSEQ Assay, a bias-controlled multiplex PCR, was used to amplify TCRbeta CDR3 regions from genomic DNA. Per the original workflow: Within the assay, amplification of reference gene primers was used to estimate how many nucleated cells each sample contained. Sequence reads were collapsed and filtered to measure the absolute abundance of every unique TCRbeta CDR3 rearrangement. For each sample, productive Simpson clonality was calculated as the square root of Simpson's diversity index over productive rearrangements. Held by TCRdb, this immuneACCESS table contains in-frame sequences only and omits some clones. Under half of the omission traces to an unresolved V gene where checked; the cause of the rest is unknown. The V and J calls and the clone size are those of that table, but D and trimming were determined from the DNA. The sample table shows tens of thousands of clones, and 65% to 85% are seen once. Jointly, the top ten make up about 10% of the sample.

The origin of this receptor is a man between 65 and 85 years old with acute or convalescent COVID-19. Material for sequencing was peripheral blood. The sequence is built from TRBV12-3 or TRBV12-4 and TRBJ2-7; D gene: possibly TRBD2, on 5 matching bases. The CDR3 reads CASSPRGRGEQYF. The DNA reads TGTGCCAGCAGTCCCCGGGGTAGAGGTGAGCAGTACTTC.